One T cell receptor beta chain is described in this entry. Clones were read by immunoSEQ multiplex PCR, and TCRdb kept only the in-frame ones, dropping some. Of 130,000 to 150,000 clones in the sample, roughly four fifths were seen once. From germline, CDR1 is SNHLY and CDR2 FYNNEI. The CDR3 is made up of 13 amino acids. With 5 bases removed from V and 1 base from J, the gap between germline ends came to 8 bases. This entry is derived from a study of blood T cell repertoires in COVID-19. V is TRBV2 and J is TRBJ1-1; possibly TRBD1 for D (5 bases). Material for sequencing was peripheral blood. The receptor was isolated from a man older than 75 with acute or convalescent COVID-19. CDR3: CASSPRENTEAFF. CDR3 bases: TGTGCCAGCAGTCCCAGGGAGAACACTGAAGCTTTCTTT.